This TCR beta chain comes out of a study of blood T cell repertoires in COVID-19. Whole-study context: From T cells, B-cell-depleted T cells, or PBMCs came the material, which was cDNA or gDNA.

The Seattle patients joined while their infection was active and were tracked longitudinally afterward. Original processing methods: Nucleated cell number was recorded as an estimate derived from reference gene primer amplification. Assay used: immunoSEQ multiplex PCR; TCRdb lists only in-frame clones, some missing. The DNA gave D and trimming, while V, J and clone size come from that table. The repertoire holds fewer than 300,000 clones, with over 80% as singletons. V shed 6 bases and J shed 0 bases, with 12 bases lying between them. Germline V lookup: CDR1 LNHDA, CDR2 SQIVND (reference sequence). The CDR3 is 16 amino acids.

The rearrangement uses TRBV19 and TRBJ2-6; a possible D gene is TRBD1 (6 bases). Sequenced input: peripheral blood. The receptor was isolated from a woman aged 50 to 60 with COVID-19, enrolled during active disease. CDR3 sequence: CASSTGHRSGANVLTF. CDR3 bases: TGTGCCAGTAGCACGGGACACCGCTCTGGGGCCAACGTCCTGACTTTC.